This T cell receptor beta chain was captured by sequencing in a study of CD8+CD57+ T cells in acquired aplastic anemia. Study-level background: CD4+ and CD8+ cells, once sorted, gave DNA averaging roughly 3 ug. Findings and caveats of the study: Around 30 sequences, all CD8+ CDR3, were shared between patients and controls.

V trimming: 5 bases; J trimming: 3 bases; junction bases outside the gene matches: 9. CDR1 and CDR2 (germline): SEHNR, FQNEAQ (reference sequence). The CDR3 consists of 15 residues. Genomic DNA templated the TCR beta VDJ and CDR3 profiling. TCRdb re-derived calls from the reads in MiXCR, one entry per CDR3 protein. The sample holds 150,000 to 200,000 distinct CDR3 sequences, over 60% seen once. As for this clonotype: The antigen is unknown.

Input material: sorted CD4+, CD8+, or CD8+CD57+ T cells (not recorded which) from PBMCs. The sequence was collected from a human donor with severe aplastic anemia or a healthy control (not recorded which). J is TRBJ2-7 and V is TRBV7-9; TRBD1 matches 8 bases. The CDR3 sequence: CASSPTTGAFYEQYF. In DNA form, the CDR3 reads TGTGCCAGCAGCCCCACGACAGGGGCCTTCTACGAGCAGTACTTC.